The present T cell receptor beta chain was sequenced within a study of blood T cell repertoires in COVID-19. Trimming pared 5 bases from V and 3 bases from J, leaving 11 bases between. This CDR3 has 13 amino acids. Assay used: immunoSEQ multiplex PCR; TCRdb lists only in-frame clones, some missing. The data show roughly 230,000 clones, with over 70% seen just once and 25% to 35% held by the top ten. Sequences were obtained from peripheral blood. V gene TRBV12-3 or TRBV12-4 combines with J gene TRBJ2-7; tentative D call: TRBD1 (6 bases). This TCR was recovered from a man between 40 and 49 years old with acute or convalescent COVID-19. The CDR3 loop reads CASSQQQGYEQYF. The CDR3 coding sequence is TGTGCCAGCAGTCAACAACAGGGCTACGAGCAGTACTTC.